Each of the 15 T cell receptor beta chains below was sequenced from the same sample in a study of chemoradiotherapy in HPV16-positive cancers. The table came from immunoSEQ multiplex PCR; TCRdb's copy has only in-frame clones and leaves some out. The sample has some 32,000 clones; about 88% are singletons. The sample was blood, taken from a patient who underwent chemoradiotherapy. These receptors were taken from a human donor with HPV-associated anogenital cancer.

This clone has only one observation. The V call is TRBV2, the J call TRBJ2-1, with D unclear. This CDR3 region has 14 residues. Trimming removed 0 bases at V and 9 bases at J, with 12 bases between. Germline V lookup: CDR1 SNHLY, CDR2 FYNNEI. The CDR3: CASSEAIGLGEQFF. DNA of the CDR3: TGTGCCAGCAGTGAAGCGATAGGGTTGGGTGAGCAGTTCTTC.

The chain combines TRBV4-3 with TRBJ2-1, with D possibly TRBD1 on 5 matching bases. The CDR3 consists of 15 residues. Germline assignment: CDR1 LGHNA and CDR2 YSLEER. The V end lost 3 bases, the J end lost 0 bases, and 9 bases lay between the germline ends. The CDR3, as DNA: TGCGCCAGCAGCCAGAGCCAGGGCTCCTACAATGAGCAGTTCTTC. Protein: CASSQSQGSYNEQFF.

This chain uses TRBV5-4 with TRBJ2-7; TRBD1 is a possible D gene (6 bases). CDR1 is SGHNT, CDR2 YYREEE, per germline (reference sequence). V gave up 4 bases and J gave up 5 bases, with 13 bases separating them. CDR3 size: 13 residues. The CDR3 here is CASSPTAGDEQYF. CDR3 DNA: TGTGCCAGCAGCCCCACGGCAGGGGACGAGCAGTACTTC.

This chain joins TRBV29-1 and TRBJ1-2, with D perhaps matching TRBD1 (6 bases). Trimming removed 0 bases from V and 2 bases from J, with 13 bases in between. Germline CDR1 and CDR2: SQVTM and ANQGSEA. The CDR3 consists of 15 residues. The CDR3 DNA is TGCAGCGTTGAAGATAGGTTGCAGGGGAACTATGGCTACACCTTC. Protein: CSVEDRLQGNYGYTF.

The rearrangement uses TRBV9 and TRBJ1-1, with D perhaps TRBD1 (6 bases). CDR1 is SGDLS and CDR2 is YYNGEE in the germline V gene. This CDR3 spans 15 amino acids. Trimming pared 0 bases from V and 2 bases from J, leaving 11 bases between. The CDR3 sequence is CASSVAGGPNTEAFF. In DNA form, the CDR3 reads TGTGCCAGCAGCGTAGCCGGGGGCCCTAACACTGAAGCTTTCTTT.

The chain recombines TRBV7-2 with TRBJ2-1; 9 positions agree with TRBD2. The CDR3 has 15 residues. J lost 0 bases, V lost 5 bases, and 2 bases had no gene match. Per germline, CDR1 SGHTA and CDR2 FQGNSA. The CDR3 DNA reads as TGTGCCAGCAGCGCGACTAGCGGCTCCTACAATGAGCAGTTCTTC. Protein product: CASSATSGSYNEQFF. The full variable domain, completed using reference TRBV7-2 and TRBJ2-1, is GAGVSQSPSNKVTEKGKDVELRCDPISGHTALYWYRQSLGQGLEFLIYFQGNSAPDKSGLPSDRFSAERTGGSVSTLTIQRTQQEDSAVYLCASSATSGSYNEQFFGPGTRLTVL.

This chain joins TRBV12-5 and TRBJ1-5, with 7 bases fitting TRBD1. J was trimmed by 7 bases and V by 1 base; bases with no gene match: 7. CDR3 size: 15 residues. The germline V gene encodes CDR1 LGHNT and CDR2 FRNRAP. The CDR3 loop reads CASGLATGVGQPQHF. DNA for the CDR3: TGTGCTAGTGGTTTGGCCACAGGGGTGGGCCAGCCCCAGCATTTT.

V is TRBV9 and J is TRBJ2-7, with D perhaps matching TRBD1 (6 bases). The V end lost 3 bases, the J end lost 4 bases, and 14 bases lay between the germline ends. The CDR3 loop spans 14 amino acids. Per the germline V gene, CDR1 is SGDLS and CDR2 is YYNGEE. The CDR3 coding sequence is TGTGCCAGCAGCGCCTCGACAGGCCCTTACGAGCAGTACTTC. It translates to CASSASTGPYEQYF. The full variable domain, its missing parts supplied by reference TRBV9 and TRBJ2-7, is DSGVTQTPKHLITATGQRVTLRCSPRSGDLSVYWYQQSLDQGLQFLIQYYNGEERAKGNILERFSAQQFPDLHSELNLSSLELGDSALYFCASSASTGPYEQYFGPGTRLTVT.

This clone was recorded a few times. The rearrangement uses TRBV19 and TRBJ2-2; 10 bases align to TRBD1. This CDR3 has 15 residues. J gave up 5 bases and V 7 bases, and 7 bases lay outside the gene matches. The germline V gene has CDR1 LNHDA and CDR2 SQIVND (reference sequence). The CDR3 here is CASKEGQGNTGELFF. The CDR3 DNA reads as TGTGCCAGTAAAGAGGGACAGGGGAATACCGGGGAGCTGTTTTTT.

The CDR3 loop reads CASGASGTEAFF. For the CDR3, the DNA is TGTGCCAGCGGGGCGTCGGGCACTGAAGCTTTCTTT. The gene calls are TRBV6-5 and TRBJ1-1; possibly TRBD1 for D (5 bases). Trimming left V 8 bases short and J 4 bases short, with 11 bases between. Germline V gives CDR1 MNHEY, CDR2 SVGAGI. This CDR3 contains 12 residues.

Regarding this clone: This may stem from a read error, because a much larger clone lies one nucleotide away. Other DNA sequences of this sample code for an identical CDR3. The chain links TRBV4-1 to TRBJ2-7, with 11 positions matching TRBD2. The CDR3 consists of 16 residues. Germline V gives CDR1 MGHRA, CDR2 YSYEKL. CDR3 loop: CASSLGASGGQGEQYF. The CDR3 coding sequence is TGTGCCAGCAGCCTGGGGGCTAGCGGGGGGCAAGGGGAGCAGTACTTC.

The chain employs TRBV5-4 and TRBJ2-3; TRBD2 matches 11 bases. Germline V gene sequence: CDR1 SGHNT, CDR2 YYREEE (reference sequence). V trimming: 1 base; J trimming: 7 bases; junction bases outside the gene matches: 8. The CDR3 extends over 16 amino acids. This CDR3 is CASSLIAGGHGYTQYF. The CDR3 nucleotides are TGTGCCAGCAGCTTGATAGCGGGAGGGCATGGTTATACGCAGTATTTT. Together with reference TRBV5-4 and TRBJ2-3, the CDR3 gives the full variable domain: ETGVTQSPTHLIKTRGQQVTLRCSSQSGHNTVSWYQQALGQGPQFIFQYYREEENGRGNFPPRFSGLQFPNYSSELNVNALELDDSALYLCASSLIAGGHGYTQYFGPGTRLTVL.

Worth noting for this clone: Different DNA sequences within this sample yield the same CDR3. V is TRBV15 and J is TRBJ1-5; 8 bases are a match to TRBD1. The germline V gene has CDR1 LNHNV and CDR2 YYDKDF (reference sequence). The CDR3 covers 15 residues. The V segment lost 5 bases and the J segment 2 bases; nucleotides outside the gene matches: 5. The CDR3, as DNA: TGTGCCACCAGCGGGCAGGGGGCCGGCAATCAGCCCCAGCATTTT. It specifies CATSGQGAGNQPQHF.

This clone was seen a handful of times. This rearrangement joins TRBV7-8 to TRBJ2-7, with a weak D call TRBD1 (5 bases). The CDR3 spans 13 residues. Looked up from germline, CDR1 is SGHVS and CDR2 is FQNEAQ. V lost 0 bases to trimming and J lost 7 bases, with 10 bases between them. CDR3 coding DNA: TGTGCCAGCAGCTTAGCGAGGACACCAGAGCAGTACTTC. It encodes CASSLARTPEQYF.

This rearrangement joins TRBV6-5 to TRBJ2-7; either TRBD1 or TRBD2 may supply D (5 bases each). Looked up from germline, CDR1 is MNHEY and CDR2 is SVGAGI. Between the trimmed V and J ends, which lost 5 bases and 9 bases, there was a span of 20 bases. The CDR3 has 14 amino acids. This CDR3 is CASSETGTSLGQYF. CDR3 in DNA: TGTGCCAGCAGTGAAACCGGGACGAGCCTCGGGCAGTACTTC.